A single sample is the source of the 28 T cell receptor beta chains below, sequenced in a study of T cell clones after liver transplantation. TCRdb keeps only in-frame clones here, not all; method: immunoSEQ multiplex PCR. The sample includes approximately 26,000 clones, roughly 69% seen only once; the top ten take about 3%. This material consisted of CD4+ T cells from blood, taken before liver transplant. These receptors were taken from a human donor who received a liver transplant.

This sequence joins TRBV6-4 and TRBJ1-5; the match to TRBD1 covers 7 bases. The junction had 13 bases not matched to a gene; V was cut back by 4 bases and J by 4 bases. Germline V gives CDR1 MRHNA, CDR2 SNTAGT. The CDR3 has 17 amino acids. CDR3 sequence reads: CASSVGDRDRTNQPQHF. In DNA, the CDR3 is TGTGCCAGCAGTGTTGGAGACAGGGATAGAACTAATCAGCCCCAGCATTTT.

This clone was observed a handful of times. The V call is TRBV15, the J call TRBJ1-3; D might be TRBD1 (6 bases). Trimming shortened V by 1 base and J by 0 bases, and 13 bases separated the two germline ends. The CDR3 loop spans 17 amino acids. Germline CDR1 is LNHNV and CDR2 is YYDKDF (reference sequence). CDR3 region: CATSRGPGAISGNTIYF. The CDR3 DNA follows: TGTGCCACCAGCAGAGGTCCGGGGGCTATCTCTGGAAACACCATATATTTT.

A note on this clone: Other DNA sequences of this sample code for an identical CDR3. The genes are TRBV28 and TRBJ1-4, with TRBD1 matching over 9 bases. CDR3 length equals 14 residues. With V trimmed by 5 bases and J by 8 bases, 6 bases remained unmatched. Looked up from germline, CDR1 is MDHEN and CDR2 is SYDVKM. CDR3 residues: CASSRGQGREKLFF. CDR3 bases: TGTGCCAGCAGTAGGGGACAGGGCCGAGAAAAACTGTTTTTT.

The chain joins TRBV4-2 to TRBJ1-2; 10 bases map to TRBD1. The CDR3 is made up of 17 amino acids. After removal of 0 bases from V and 7 bases from J, the junction contained 11 bases not matched to a gene. Germline V lookup: CDR1 LGHNA, CDR2 YNFKEQ. DNA of the CDR3: TGTGCCAGCAGCCAAGATTTTCAGACAGGGGGCTACCTTGGCTACACCTTC. Protein product: CASSQDFQTGGYLGYTF.

The V and J genes are TRBV15 and TRBJ2-3; D is uncertain. The CDR3 is 14 residues long. V lost 0 bases, J lost 3 bases, and 7 bases lay in between. Germline V lookup: CDR1 LNHNV, CDR2 YYDKDF (reference sequence). This CDR3 reads CATSRDLATDTQYF. The DNA of the CDR3 is TGTGCCACCAGCAGAGATTTGGCGACAGATACGCAGTATTTT. The whole variable domain, filled in from reference TRBV15 and TRBJ2-3, reads DAMVIQNPRYQVTQFGKPVTLSCSQTLNHNVMYWYQQKSSQAPKLLFHYYDKDFNNEADTPDNFQSRRPNTSFCFLDIRSPGLGDTAMYLCATSRDLATDTQYFGPGTRLTVL.

This clone was seen a few times. The V gene is TRBV5-1, the J gene TRBJ2-3; TRBD2 might be the D (5 bases). CDR1 is SGHRS and CDR2 is YFSETQ in the germline V gene. The CDR3 is 14 amino acids. Trimming stripped 4 bases from V and 0 bases from J, with 9 bases between. The CDR3: CASSQTISTDTQYF. Written as DNA, the CDR3 is TGCGCCAGCAGCCAGACTATCAGCACAGATACGCAGTATTTT.

The chain combines TRBV30 with TRBJ1-5, with 9 bases identical to TRBD1. CDR1 GTSNPN and CDR2 SVGIG come from the germline V gene (reference sequence). J gave up 6 bases and V 2 bases, and 5 bases lay outside the gene matches. The CDR3 spans 14 residues. The CDR3 sequence is CAWSKGQGGQPQHF. DNA of the CDR3: TGTGCCTGGAGTAAGGGACAGGGAGGTCAGCCCCAGCATTTT. Full variable domain (remainder filled in from reference TRBV30 and TRBJ1-5): SQTIHQWPATLVQPVGSPLSLECTVEGTSNPNLYWYRQAAGRGLQLLFYSVGIGQISSEVPQNLSASRPQDRQFILSSKKLLLSDSGFYLCAWSKGQGGQPQHFGDGTRLSIL.

This chain joins TRBV27 and TRBJ1-2; D gene unclear. Germline values: CDR1 MNHEY, CDR2 SMNVEV (reference sequence). CDR3 length: 13 amino acids. V was pared by 3 bases and J by 6 bases, with 11 bases between. The CDR3: CASSLNWANGYTF. For the CDR3, the DNA is TGTGCCAGCAGTTTGAATTGGGCCAATGGCTACACCTTC.

In its sample, this clone was seen a few times. The chain carries TRBV29-1 and TRBJ1-1; a weak D match, TRBD1 (5 bases). V gave up 7 bases and J gave up 4 bases, with 16 bases separating them. The germline gives CDR1 SQVTM, CDR2 ANQGSEA. The CDR3 length is 13 residues. The CDR3 sequence: CSAVQAEGTEAFF. CDR3 in DNA: TGCAGCGCTGTACAGGCTGAGGGCACTGAAGCTTTCTTT.

The rearrangement links TRBV18 to TRBJ1-2, with D perhaps matching TRBD1 (5 bases). Trimming took off 2 bases at V and 6 bases at J, with 13 bases between the two ends. The germline gives CDR1 KGHSH, CDR2 LQKENI. CDR3 length equals 14 residues. The CDR3 reads CASSPGQVLHGYTF. CDR3 coding DNA: TGTGCCAGCTCACCAGGACAAGTTCTACATGGCTACACCTTC.

This clone was counted once. The V and J genes are TRBV4-1 and TRBJ1-1; unclear D gene. The V end lost 3 bases, the J end lost 7 bases, and 24 bases lay between the germline ends. Germline-derived CDR1 and CDR2 are MGHRA and YSYEKL. This CDR3 contains 17 residues. CDR3 amino acids: CASSHLDLGFTSGEAFF. DNA for the CDR3: TGCGCCAGCAGCCATCTTGACCTAGGGTTTACGTCCGGTGAAGCTTTCTTT.

A few counts support this clone. V is TRBV7-8 and J is TRBJ2-2, with a weak D call TRBD1 (5 bases). Trimming took 5 bases from V and 5 from J, leaving 12 bases between them. This CDR3 has 14 amino acids. Germline V lookup: CDR1 SGHVS, CDR2 FQNEAQ. This chain's CDR3 is CASSHATETGELFF. DNA for the CDR3: TGTGCCAGCAGCCACGCGACAGAAACCGGGGAGCTGTTTTTT.

The sample holds a few counts of this clone. The rearrangement joins TRBV2 to TRBJ2-2; D is possibly TRBD1 or TRBD2 (5 bases each). The CDR3 totals 13 residues. CDR1 is SNHLY, CDR2 FYNNEI, per germline. The V end lost 0 bases, the J end lost 12 bases, and 11 bases lay between the germline ends. The CDR3 bases are TGTGCCAGCAGTGAAGCGCCCGGGACCCAGCTGTTTTTT. Residues: CASSEAPGTQLFF.

This chain connects TRBV5-4 to TRBJ1-4, with D possibly TRBD1 on 6 matching bases. The CDR3 loop spans 14 amino acids. Trimming cost V 4 bases and J 3 bases, with 10 bases left between them. Germline V gene sequence: CDR1 SGHNT, CDR2 YYREEE (reference sequence). The CDR3 DNA sequence: TGTGCCAGCAGCCCTGGACAGTCTAATGAAAAACTGTTTTTT. Translated: CASSPGQSNEKLFF.

This chain joins TRBV7-9 and TRBJ1-1; D might be TRBD1 (6 bases). The CDR3 loop spans 15 amino acids. Trimming took off 5 bases at V and 1 base at J, with 14 bases between the two ends. CDR1 SEHNR and CDR2 FQNEAQ come from the germline V gene (reference sequence). The CDR3 sequence: CASSPTGLGNTEAFF. The CDR3, as DNA: TGTGCCAGCAGCCCCACAGGGCTGGGGAACACTGAAGCTTTCTTT.

This clone was picked up a small number of times. V gene TRBV19 combines with J gene TRBJ2-3; D possibly matches TRBD1 or TRBD2 (5 bases each). V was shortened by 8 bases and J by 2 bases, with 17 bases between the two germline ends. The CDR3 covers 15 residues. Germline-derived CDR1 and CDR2 are LNHDA and SQIVND (reference sequence). This CDR3 reads CASSPGGTFTDTQYF. CDR3 nucleotides: TGTGCCAGTTCCCCGGGTGGGACCTTCACAGATACGCAGTATTTT.

The V and J genes are TRBV19 and TRBJ1-5, with D possibly matching TRBD1 (5 bases). This CDR3 has 14 residues. V lost 4 bases and J 2 bases, leaving 9 bases between the germline ends. CDR1 and CDR2 (germline): LNHDA, SQIVND (reference sequence). The CDR3 DNA reads as TGTGCCAGTAGTAGACAGACCGGCAATCAGCCCCAGCATTTT. As protein: CASSRQTGNQPQHF.

The CDR3 sequence is CASSRDANPGNTIYF. Here the CDR3 DNA reads TGTGCCAGCAGCCGGGACGCTAATCCTGGAAACACCATATATTTT. J is TRBJ1-3 and V is TRBV6-5; tentative D call: TRBD1 (5 bases). The CDR3 is made up of 15 amino acids. The germline V gene has CDR1 MNHEY and CDR2 SVGAGI. Between the trimmed V and J ends, which lost 6 bases and 2 bases, there was a span of 14 bases.

The chain couples TRBV6-6 to TRBJ1-3; 9 nucleotides align to TRBD1. The germline V gene has CDR1 MNHNY and CDR2 SVGAGI (reference sequence). V lost 4 bases to trimming and J lost 2 bases; unmatched junction nucleotides: 3. This CDR3 has 15 residues. CDR3 sequence: CASSSWTGAGNTIYF. CDR3 bases: TGTGCCAGCAGTTCTTGGACAGGGGCTGGAAACACCATATATTTT.

The genes are TRBV14 and TRBJ2-3, with D tentatively TRBD1 (6 bases). The V and J ends lost 1 base and 2 bases respectively, with 13 bases between them. CDR1 and CDR2 from the germline V gene are SGHDN and FVKESK. The CDR3 covers 16 residues. Written as DNA, the CDR3 is TGTGCCAGCAGCCAAGGGATGGACAGTTTCACAGATACGCAGTATTTT. Its protein product is CASSQGMDSFTDTQYF.

V usage is TRBV5-6 and J usage is TRBJ1-2; no definite D call. In germline, CDR1 is SGHDT, CDR2 YYEEEE. The CDR3 has 16 residues. V was clipped by 1 base and J by 2 bases, with 15 bases between them. The CDR3 region is CASSLISWSPNYGYTF. CDR3 bases: TGTGCCAGCAGCTTGATAAGTTGGAGTCCCAACTATGGCTACACCTTC.

Only one count was recorded for this clone. The chain couples TRBV23-1 to TRBJ2-7, with 7 bases lining up with TRBD1. TRBV23-1 is assigned to the ORF class and has an uncertain function. Losses at the gene ends were 6 bases for V and 0 bases for J; bases not matched to a gene: 8. The CDR3 has 15 amino acids. CDR3 DNA sequence: TGCGCCAGCAGGGGGACAGTCTCATACTCCTACGAGCAGTACGTC. Translated, it gives CASRGTVSYSYEQYV.

The genes are TRBV6-1 and TRBJ1-4; TRBD1 matches 7 bases. The germline V gene has CDR1 MNHNS and CDR2 SASEGT. This CDR3 has 14 residues. V lost 3 bases, J lost 5 bases, and 3 bases stayed unmatched. In DNA form, the CDR3 reads TGTGCCAGCAGTGACCGACAGGGCAATGAAAAACTGTTTTTT. Residues: CASSDRQGNEKLFF.

This rearrangement joins TRBV7-6 to TRBJ2-7; D gene uncertain. V was pared by 5 bases and J by 4 bases, with 18 bases between. Germline CDR1 reads SGHVS; CDR2 reads FNYEAQ. The CDR3 is 15 amino acids. CDR3 DNA: TGTGCCAGCAGCAAGGAACACGCGAACCCATACGAGCAGTACTTC. Protein: CASSKEHANPYEQYF.

The chain links TRBV18 to TRBJ1-2; TRBD1 matches 12 bases. Germline CDR1 reads KGHSH; CDR2 reads LQKENI. The V gene end was trimmed by 3 bases and the J gene end by 8 bases; junction bases not matched to a gene: 1. This CDR3 comprises 13 residues. The CDR3 reads CASSPGQGAGYTF. The CDR3 DNA reads as TGTGCCAGCTCACCGGGACAGGGGGCCGGCTACACCTTC.

The chain is built from TRBV11-2 and TRBJ1-2; D uncertain. Germline lookup yields CDR1 SGHAT and CDR2 FQNNGV. The CDR3 spans 14 residues. V lost 5 bases to trimming and J lost 8 bases, with 18 bases between them. DNA of the CDR3: TGTGCCAGCAGCACCCCTGGTGGGTTTTGGGGCTACACCTTC. Residues: CASSTPGGFWGYTF.

The chain couples TRBV19 to TRBJ1-1, with 10 bases lining up with TRBD1. The J segment lost 5 bases and the V segment lost 11 bases, leaving 8 bases of the junction unmatched. Germline assignment: CDR1 LNHDA and CDR2 SQIVND (reference sequence). This CDR3 comprises 13 residues. In nucleotides, the CDR3 is TGTGCCGCTATGACAGGGGGCGTTACTGAAGCTTTCTTT. It codes for CAAMTGGVTEAFF.

The table lists this clone with a count of one. V gene TRBV5-1 combines with J gene TRBJ1-2; D may be TRBD1 (5 bases). Germline values: CDR1 SGHRS, CDR2 YFSETQ. V lost 0 bases and J lost 3, with 15 bases in between. There are 16 residues in the CDR3. CDR3 protein: CASSLAPGTEYYGYTF. The DNA for the CDR3 is TGCGCCAGCAGCTTGGCCCCCGGGACGGAATACTATGGCTACACCTTC.